What follows are 26 T cell receptor beta chains derived from one specimen sequenced in a study of cytomegalovirus exposure and HLA in healthy donors. PCR primers comprised 60 Vbeta and 13 Jbeta primers. TCRdb's table, derived via immunoSEQ multiplex PCR, lists solely in-frame clones and lacks some. The sample lists 150,000 to 200,000 clones, 80% occurring once. The sample comprised PBMCs. Every receptor here comes from a boy younger than 18 in good health and CMV-seronegative.

The gene calls are TRBV7-9 and TRBJ1-1; tentative D call: TRBD1 (5 bases). Germline values: CDR1 SEHNR, CDR2 FQNEAQ (reference sequence). The CDR3 contains 13 residues. V lost 8 bases to trimming and J lost 5 bases, with 15 bases between them. CDR3 sequence: CASYRDSQTEAFF. The CDR3 nucleotides read TGTGCCAGCTACCGGGACTCCCAAACTGAAGCTTTCTTT.

The count of this clone is one. The rearrangement joins TRBV4-2 to TRBJ2-1, with a weak D call TRBD2 (7 bases). This CDR3 is 16 amino acids long. The germline V gene encodes CDR1 LGHNA and CDR2 YNFKEQ. V lost 4 bases to trimming and J lost 2 bases, with 15 bases between them. The CDR3 coding sequence is TGTGCCAGCAGCCTCGGAGGGGGGGCAGCCTACAATGAGCAGTTCTTC. Amino acid sequence: CASSLGGGAAYNEQFF.

A word on this clone: Other DNA variants within this sample encode the same CDR3. The CDR3 DNA follows: TGTGCCAGCAGCTTATGGACAGGGAGGGGTGAGCAGTACTTC. Its translation: CASSLWTGRGEQYF. The gene calls are TRBV7-2 and TRBJ2-7, with D possibly being TRBD1 (8 bases). Per the germline V gene, CDR1 is SGHTA and CDR2 is FQGNSA. The V and J ends lost 2 bases and 7 bases respectively, with 15 bases between them. This CDR3 has 14 residues.

V usage is TRBV6-5 and J usage is TRBJ2-5; a possible D gene is TRBD2 (6 bases). Trimming stripped 2 bases from V and 2 bases from J, with 12 bases between. This CDR3 region has 15 residues. Germline V gene lookup returns CDR1 MNHEY and CDR2 SVGAGI. This CDR3 is CASSYDGTSQETQYF. CDR3 bases: TGTGCCAGCAGTTACGACGGGACTTCGCAAGAGACCCAGTACTTC.

The gene calls are TRBV6-5 and TRBJ2-3; 8 bases map to TRBD1. The CDR3 covers 15 residues. With V trimmed by 4 bases and J by 2 bases, 5 bases remained unmatched. Germline V lookup: CDR1 MNHEY, CDR2 SVGAGI. The CDR3, as DNA: TGTGCCAGCAGTTTACGGACAGGGACCACAGATACGCAGTATTTT. Translating gives CASSLRTGTTDTQYF.

A single count supports this clone. The chain combines TRBV19 with TRBJ1-1; D gene ambiguous. Trimming removed 5 bases from V and 7 bases from J, with 8 bases in between. The length of the CDR3 is 11 residues. CDR1 and CDR2 (germline): LNHDA, SQIVND (reference sequence). The CDR3 nucleotides read TGTGCCAGTAGTCGGTACGTTGAAGCTTTCTTT. Translation: CASSRYVEAFF.

This clone has a handful of counts. V and J are TRBV27 and TRBJ2-7; TRBD1 is a possible D gene (6 bases). There are 14 residues in the CDR3. The V gene's germline CDR1 is MNHEY and CDR2 SMNVEV (reference sequence). Between the trimmed V and J ends, which lost 5 bases and 0 bases, there was a span of 11 bases. This CDR3 reads CASSVGQSSYEQYF. Written as DNA, the CDR3 is TGTGCCAGCAGTGTCGGACAGTCCTCCTACGAGCAGTACTTC.

This clone showed up just once. The CDR3 DNA sequence: TGCGCCAGCAGCTTGGACAGGATGAACACTGAAGCTTTCTTT. Its protein product is CASSLDRMNTEAFF. The chain carries TRBV5-1 and TRBJ1-1, with TRBD1 as a possible D gene (5 bases). CDR3 length: 14 amino acids. CDR1 and CDR2 (germline): SGHRS, YFSETQ. Trimming stripped 0 bases from V and 0 bases from J, with 6 bases between.

The chain has TRBV5-1 and TRBJ2-2; 7 positions agree with TRBD1. Germline V gives CDR1 SGHRS, CDR2 YFSETQ. V dropped 0 bases and J dropped 5; count of bases not matched to a gene: 7. The CDR3 is made up of 16 amino acids. CDR3 in amino acids: CASSLVGTARTGELFF. CDR3 in DNA: TGCGCCAGCAGCTTGGTGGGGACAGCAAGAACCGGGGAGCTGTTTTTT.

The chain is built from TRBV7-9 and TRBJ2-1; TRBD2 aligns across 10 bases. Per the germline V gene, CDR1 is SEHNR and CDR2 is FQNEAQ (reference sequence). J gave up 2 bases and V 7 bases, and 8 bases lay outside the gene matches. This CDR3 comprises 16 residues. CDR3 coding DNA: TGTGCCAGCACTTTAGCGGGAGGTCCGCCCTACAATGAGCAGTTCTTC. It specifies CASTLAGGPPYNEQFF.

The gene calls are TRBV5-6 and TRBJ1-1; 8 bases align to TRBD1. The ends lost 1 base at V and 5 bases at J; junction bases unmatched: 7. This CDR3 contains 15 residues. CDR1 and CDR2 from the germline V gene are SGHDT and YYEEEE. This CDR3 is CASSLYYRGRTEAFF. CDR3 bases: TGTGCCAGCAGCTTGTATTACAGGGGGAGGACTGAAGCTTTCTTT. The full variable domain, completed using reference TRBV5-6 and TRBJ1-1, is DAGVTQSPTHLIKTRGQQVTLRCSPKSGHDTVSWYQQALGQGPQFIFQYYEEEERQRGNFPDRFSGHQFPNYSSELNVNALLLGDSALYLCASSLYYRGRTEAFFGQGTRLTVV.

The CDR3, as DNA: TGTGCCAGCAGCACAGGGACCGCGTACCAAGAGACCCAGTACTTC. Protein product: CASSTGTAYQETQYF. This sequence joins TRBV9 and TRBJ2-5; D possibly corresponds to TRBD1 (6 bases). There are 15 residues in the CDR3. Germline-derived CDR1 and CDR2 are SGDLS and YYNGEE. V was trimmed by 4 bases and J by 0 bases, leaving 13 bases between them.

The gene calls are TRBV2 and TRBJ2-7; tentatively, D is TRBD2 (6 bases). V lost 8 bases and J 3 bases, leaving 11 bases between the germline ends. CDR3 length: 12 amino acids. The germline gives CDR1 SNHLY, CDR2 FYNNEI. The CDR3 DNA reads as TGTGCCAGCGGACGGGAGATCTACGAGCAGTACTTC. This gives the protein CASGREIYEQYF.

This rearrangement joins TRBV30 to TRBJ2-3; 12 bases fit TRBD2. The germline CDR1 and CDR2 sequences are GTSNPN and SVGIG (reference sequence). This CDR3 has 13 amino acids. The V segment lost 5 bases and the J segment 6 bases; nucleotides outside the gene matches: 3. CDR3 coding DNA: TGTGCCTGGGGGACTAGCGGGCGGGATACGCAGTATTTT. It specifies CAWGTSGRDTQYF.

The chain carries TRBV5-1 and TRBJ1-5; TRBD1 matches at 8 bases. This CDR3 is built from 20 residues. From germline, CDR1 is SGHRS and CDR2 YFSETQ. The V segment lost 0 bases and the J segment 4 bases; nucleotides outside the gene matches: 18. Written as DNA, the CDR3 is TGCGCCAGCAGCTTGGTTTGGGACAGGTCCAAACCGCACGGAAATCAGCCCCAGCATTTT. Translation gives CASSLVWDRSKPHGNQPQHF.

This sequence joins TRBV9 and TRBJ2-7; TRBD2 agrees at 9 bases. Trimming cost V 0 bases and J 3 bases; bases outside gene matches: 4. Germline V CDR1 and CDR2: SGDLS, YYNGEE. The CDR3 contains 15 residues. The DNA of the CDR3 is TGTGCCAGCAGCGTAGTAGATAGCGGGAGCTACGAGCAGTACTTC. As protein: CASSVVDSGSYEQYF. Full variable domain (remainder filled in from reference TRBV9 and TRBJ2-7): DSGVTQTPKHLITATGQRVTLRCSPRSGDLSVYWYQQSLDQGLQFLIQYYNGEERAKGNILERFSAQQFPDLHSELNLSSLELGDSALYFCASSVVDSGSYEQYFGPGTRLTVT.

The V gene is TRBV11-1, the J gene TRBJ2-3, with 8 bases matching TRBD2. The CDR3 runs to 17 residues. J was trimmed by 1 base and V by 4 bases; bases with no gene match: 10. CDR1 and CDR2 from the germline V gene are SGHAT and FQDESV (reference sequence). CDR3 in amino acids: CASSSPREAGGTDTQYF. The DNA for the CDR3 is TGTGCCAGCAGCTCCCCCCGGGAAGCGGGAGGCACAGATACGCAGTATTTT.

J is TRBJ1-1 and V is TRBV29-1; 11 positions agree with TRBD1. J gave up 3 bases and V 1 base, and 1 base lay outside the gene matches. Germline loops: CDR1 SQVTM, CDR2 ANQGSEA. The CDR3 is made up of 14 amino acids. In DNA form, the CDR3 reads TGCAGCGTTGAAGGGGGACAGGGGGACACTGAAGCTTTCTTT. Amino acids: CSVEGGQGDTEAFF. The entire variable domain, with the rest obtained from reference TRBV29-1 and TRBJ1-1, is as follows: SAVISQKPSRDICQRGTSLTIQCQVDSQVTMMFWYRQQPGQSLTLIATANQGSEATYESGFVIDKFPISRPNLTFSTLTVSNMSPEDSSIYLCSVEGGQGDTEAFFGQGTRLTVV.

The chain joins TRBV11-2 to TRBJ1-1, with 7 bases lining up with TRBD1. CDR1 SGHAT and CDR2 FQNNGV come from the germline V gene. The V segment lost 2 bases and the J segment 10 bases; nucleotides outside the gene matches: 7. The CDR3 extends over 13 amino acids. The CDR3 reads CASSLSHRDRAFF. Here the CDR3 DNA reads TGTGCCAGCAGCTTAAGTCACCGGGACAGAGCTTTCTTT. The whole variable domain, remainder taken from reference TRBV11-2 and TRBJ1-1, is EAGVAQSPRYKIIEKRQSVAFWCNPISGHATLYWYQQILGQGPKLLIQFQNNGVVDDSQLPKDRFSAERLKGVDSTLKIQPAKLEDSAVYLCASSLSHRDRAFFGQGTRLTVV.

This chain links TRBV23-1 with TRBJ2-3; a possible D gene is TRBD2 (5 bases). TRBV23-1 is filed as an ORF, its function uncertain. V was cut by 4 bases and J by 1 base, with 12 bases left in between. The CDR3 runs 15 residues. CDR3 nucleotides: TGCGCCAGCAGTCGGCCGGGAATTCGCACAGATACGCAGTATTTT. It yields the protein CASSRPGIRTDTQYF.

The rearrangement joins TRBV27 to TRBJ1-2; the D gene is possibly TRBD1 (5 bases). CDR3 length: 13 residues. CDR1 MNHEY and CDR2 SMNVEV come from the germline V gene (reference sequence). V dropped 5 bases and J dropped 6 bases, with 13 bases sitting between them. CDR3 loop: CASSPPGGDGYTF. As DNA, the CDR3 is TGTGCCAGCAGTCCGCCGGGGGGGGATGGCTACACCTTC.

The genes are TRBV4-1 and TRBJ2-3; 8 bases are a match to TRBD1. CDR1 and CDR2 (germline): MGHRA, YSYEKL. The CDR3 loop spans 16 amino acids. The V and J ends lost 1 base and 4 bases, in that order; junction bases with no gene match: 7. CDR3: CASSQGRGRNPDTQYF. CDR3 nucleotide sequence: TGCGCCAGCAGCCAAGGCAGGGGGCGCAACCCAGATACGCAGTATTTT.

The J gene is TRBJ2-5, the V gene TRBV7-2, with no clear D. From germline, CDR1 is SGHTA and CDR2 FQGNSA. CDR3 length: 15 amino acids. The V end lost 7 bases, the J end lost 4 bases, and 19 bases lay between the germline ends. CDR3 bases: TGTGCCAGCACCCACCCGCCGGGTATCGTAGAGACCCAGTACTTC. Its translation: CASTHPPGIVETQYF.

The chain combines TRBV21-1 with TRBJ1-1; the table gives TRBD1 as D, unverified against the DNA. TRBV21-1 is an annotated pseudogene. This CDR3 contains 19 residues. DNA for the CDR3: TGTGCCAGCAGCAAAGATTTGCTCAGTCGACAGCCCATGAACACTGAAGCTTTCTTT. Translation: CASSKDLLSRQPMNTEAFF.

The chain links TRBV5-1 to TRBJ1-1; D possibly corresponds to TRBD1 (5 bases). The CDR3 sequence is 15 residues long. Germline V gene data show CDR1 as SGHRS and CDR2 as YFSETQ. V shed 2 bases and J shed 1 base, with 12 bases lying between them. In nucleotides, the CDR3 is TGCGCCAGCAGCTTACGGGGGAGAGGGAACACTGAAGCTTTCTTT. Its translation is CASSLRGRGNTEAFF.

This clone has just one count. This chain joins TRBV18 and TRBJ1-1; D might be TRBD1 (6 bases). CDR1 and CDR2 (germline): KGHSH, LQKENI. The CDR3 is 15 amino acids. Trimming left V 6 bases short and J 8 bases short, with 22 bases between. The DNA for the CDR3 is TGTGCCAGCTCGGGGCGGGCCAGGGGACCGATCGAAGCTTTCTTT. This gives the protein CASSGRARGPIEAFF.